One sample yielded the 10 T cell receptor beta chains listed below, sequenced in a study of technical replicates of blood from several donors. The table came from immunoSEQ multiplex PCR; TCRdb's copy has only in-frame clones and leaves some out. The sample has almost 70,000 clones, almost 95% seen once. The sequencing sample was made of T cells isolated from PBMCs. These receptors all stem from a human donor in good health.

The CDR3 here is CASSQVRETYNEQFF. The DNA for the CDR3 is TGCGCCAGCAGCCAAGTCCGGGAGACCTACAATGAGCAGTTCTTC. This chain joins TRBV4-1 and TRBJ2-1, with D possibly being TRBD2 (6 bases). CDR1 and CDR2 (germline): MGHRA, YSYEKL. Deletions cut 1 base from V and 2 bases from J, with 9 bases between. This CDR3 spans 15 amino acids.

The gene calls are TRBV7-3 and TRBJ2-5; D perhaps matches TRBD2 (5 bases). V was shortened by 5 bases and J by 5 bases, with 15 bases between the two germline ends. The CDR3 sequence is 14 residues long. Germline V gene lookup returns CDR1 SGHTA and CDR2 FQGTGA. The CDR3 reads CASSPGIYGETQYF. The CDR3, as DNA: TGTGCCAGCAGCCCGGGGATCTACGGGGAGACCCAGTACTTC.

The gene calls are TRBV10-3 and TRBJ2-2, with D hard to call. V lost 3 bases and J 0 bases, leaving 5 bases between the germline ends. Germline CDR1 is ENHRY and CDR2 is SYGVKD. The CDR3 contains 14 residues. The CDR3 is CAISEATNTGELFF. The DNA of the CDR3 is TGTGCCATCAGTGAAGCGACGAACACCGGGGAGCTGTTTTTT.

V gene TRBV10-3 combines with J gene TRBJ1-1; D not resolved. The length of the CDR3 is 13 residues. Germline CDR1 ENHRY, CDR2 SYGVKD. V dropped 3 bases and J dropped 0 bases, with 5 bases sitting between them. The CDR3 DNA follows: TGTGCCATCAGTGAAGCCATGAACACTGAAGCTTTCTTT. Residues: CAISEAMNTEAFF.

The chain is built from TRBV7-6 and TRBJ2-7; the D gene is possibly TRBD1 (6 bases). In germline, CDR1 is SGHVS, CDR2 FNYEAQ. With 5 bases removed from V and 5 bases from J, the gap between germline ends came to 16 bases. The length of the CDR3 is 14 residues. The CDR3 spells CASSKLGQGHEQYF. In nucleotides, the CDR3 is TGTGCCAGCAGCAAACTGGGCCAGGGGCACGAGCAGTACTTC.

The chain combines TRBV27 with TRBJ1-1; 10 positions match TRBD1. CDR3 size: 18 residues. The V and J ends lost 3 bases and 3 bases, in that order; junction bases with no gene match: 13. Per the germline V gene, CDR1 is MNHEY and CDR2 is SMNVEV (reference sequence). CDR3 in DNA: TGTGCCAGCAGTTTTAGCCGGGACAGGGGAAAAAGATACACTGAAGCTTTCTTT. It codes for CASSFSRDRGKRYTEAFF.

This chain's CDR3 is CASSFLGHEQYF. The CDR3 DNA follows: TGTGCCAGCAGCTTCCTTGGGCACGAGCAGTACTTC. The chain employs TRBV13 and TRBJ2-7; D is ambiguous. The CDR3 totals 12 residues. Germline V gives CDR1 PRHDT, CDR2 FYEKMQ (reference sequence). V lost 3 bases, J lost 5 bases, and 8 bases lay in between.

The chain has TRBV5-4 and TRBJ2-3, with D uncertain. There are 14 residues in the CDR3. V was clipped by 0 bases and J by 5 bases, with 10 bases between them. CDR1 and CDR2 from the germline V gene are SGHNT and YYREEE (reference sequence). The CDR3 DNA follows: TGTGCCAGCAGCTTGGCCCCTACGATAGATACGCAGTATTTT. Its protein product is CASSLAPTIDTQYF.

The chain combines TRBV28 with TRBJ2-3, with 7 bases matching TRBD1. From germline, CDR1 is MDHEN and CDR2 SYDVKM. V dropped 5 bases and J dropped 14; count of bases not matched to a gene: 7. The CDR3 consists of 11 residues. The CDR3 reads CASSHGTALYF. The CDR3 DNA is TGTGCCAGCAGTCATGGGACAGCCCTGTATTTT.

The chain employs TRBV4-1 and TRBJ2-5; 7 bases line up with TRBD1. There are 18 residues in the CDR3. The V gene end was trimmed by 1 base and the J gene end by 0 bases; junction bases not matched to a gene: 11. CDR1 is MGHRA, CDR2 YSYEKL, per germline. The CDR3 loop is CASSQGETGALYQETQYF. The CDR3 region has the DNA TGCGCCAGCAGCCAAGGGGAAACAGGGGCGCTGTACCAAGAGACCCAGTACTTC.